This T cell receptor (beta chain) appears in the sequencing data of a study of Graves' ophthalmopathy and Graves' hyperthyroidism. Findings of the study overall: The authors also found most expanded thyroid clonotypes above 0.001 frequency in blood. For predicting ophthalmopathy progression, the model had nearly 71% sensitivity and nearly 75% specificity.

Turning to this clonotype: Its antigen is not identified.

For repertoire sequencing, the TCR beta CDR3 regions were amplified from RNA transcripts. After a first-round RT-PCR with HTBI primers, a second-round multiplex PCR was run. MiXCR, applied by TCRdb to the multiplex PCR reads, yields one record per CDR3 protein. This table has over 14,000 distinct CDR3 sequences, roughly 50% appearing once. Uncontrolled infections, other autoimmune diseases, pregnancy or lactation barred patients from enrollment. The source of this sequence is a woman younger than 45 with Graves' ophthalmopathy. Input material: peripheral blood.

The CDR3 DNA sequence: TGTGCCAGCAGCCGGACAGGGGAAGTCGACGAGCAGTACTTC. This gives the protein CASSRTGEVDEQYF. J is TRBJ2-7 and V is TRBV6-1; 9 nucleotides agree with TRBD1. V was pared by 6 bases and J by 5 bases, with 8 bases of the junction left unmatched. The CDR3 is 14 residues long. Germline V gene sequence: CDR1 MNHNS, CDR2 SASEGT.